This T cell receptor beta chain is from a study of blood T cell repertoires in COVID-19. About the research overall: T cells, B-cell-depleted T cells, or PBMCs supplied cDNA or gDNA.

The table came from immunoSEQ multiplex PCR; TCRdb's copy has only in-frame clones and leaves some out. The sample has more than 150,000 clones; roughly 79% are singletons. This clone was seen a few times. The CDR3 totals 11 residues. Germline V gives CDR1 DFQATT, CDR2 SNEGSKA (reference sequence). V gave up 6 bases and J gave up 6 bases; unmatched junction bases: 4. The sample was peripheral blood. This receptor was taken from a woman older than 75 with COVID-19, enrolled during active disease. The chain joins TRBV20-1 to TRBJ1-1; the match to TRBD1 covers 7 bases. The CDR3 DNA sequence: TGCAGTGCCGACGACAGGGCTGAAGCTTTCTTT. Encoded protein: CSADDRAEAFF.